These T cell receptor beta chains were read from a single sample in a study of shared clonotypes between healthy human individuals. Only in-frame clones appear in the TCRdb table, and some are missing; sequencing was by immunoSEQ multiplex PCR. The data contain some 470,000 clones, about 82% of them singletons. Sequencing input: PBMCs. These receptors came from a woman aged 40 to 50 in good health. Some clones in this sample may be carry-over from other donors' samples. Both conserved end residues are part of each CDR3. A D gene is named only where the DNA matches it firmly. Expanded clones get a size class; other rows say once, few or many, or leave the size out.

clone_size	cdr3_length	v_call	j_call	d_call	cdr3_nt	cdr3_aa
-	13	TRBV9	TRBJ1-1	TRBD1	TGTGCCAGCAGCGCCGGACAGGAGTCTGAAGCTTTCTTT	CASSAGQESEAFF
-	16	TRBV19	TRBJ1-2	-	TGTGCCACCAAGGGGAATAGGGCGGAAGATAACTATGGCTACACCTTC	CATKGNRAEDNYGYTF
-	15	TRBV5-1	TRBJ1-3	-	TGCGCCAGCAGCTTGAACCTAAACTCTGGAAACACCATATATTTT	CASSLNLNSGNTIYF
-	15	TRBV18	TRBJ2-1	-	TGTGCCAGCTCACCAGTAGGGGGGAGAGTCAATGAGCAGTTCTTC	CASSPVGGRVNEQFF
few	14	TRBV7-9	TRBJ1-1	-	TGTGCCAGCAGCTTAGGGCTTCCAAACACTGAAGCTTTCTTT	CASSLGLPNTEAFF
few	13	TRBV7-9	TRBJ1-2	-	TGTGCCAGCAGCTTGTACTCAAACTATGGCTACACCTTC	CASSLYSNYGYTF
-	13	TRBV28	TRBJ1-2	-	TGTGCCAGCAATCAAGGACAGAACTATGGCTACACCTTC	CASNQGQNYGYTF
once	14	TRBV11-1	TRBJ1-2	TRBD1	TGTGCCAGCAGCAAAAGGACAGGGAACTATGGCTACACCTTC	CASSKRTGNYGYTF
-	14	TRBV10-1	TRBJ2-1	-	TGCGCCAGCAGTCCCAGCGGCGGGTATGGAGAGCAGTTCTTC	CASSPSGGYGEQFF
-	14	TRBV27	TRBJ1-5	-	TGTGCCACCTCACTCCGGGGGCGAAATCAGCCCCAGCATTTT	CATSLRGRNQPQHF
few	12	TRBV6-1	TRBJ1-5	-	TGTGCCAGCAGTGAGTCCCAAGGACCCCAGCATTTT	CASSESQGPQHF
-	15	TRBV2	TRBJ1-3	TRBD1	TGTGCCAGCAGGGAACAGGGGGCTAATGGAAACACCATATATTTT	CASREQGANGNTIYF
-	15	TRBV6-4	TRBJ2-3	-	TGTGCCAGCAGTCACGGAGCGGAAGGCGCCGATACGCAGTATTTT	CASSHGAEGADTQYF
-	13	TRBV7-9	TRBJ2-7	-	TGTGCCAGCAGCTTACAGGTCTCCTACGAGCAGTACTTC	CASSLQVSYEQYF
-	15	TRBV2	TRBJ2-7	TRBD2	TGTGCCAGCAGACCCACCCCACTAGCGGGAGGCGAGCAGTACTTC	CASRPTPLAGGEQYF
-	17	TRBV15	TRBJ1-5	TRBD1	TGTGCCACCAGCAGAGGGGCCGGACAGGACCGCAATCAGCCCCAGCATTTT	CATSRGAGQDRNQPQHF
-	16	TRBV11-2	TRBJ1-3	TRBD1	TGTGCCAGCAGCTCGGGACAGGTACACTCTGGAAACACCATATATTTT	CASSSGQVHSGNTIYF
-	12	TRBV10-3	TRBJ1-2	-	TGTGCCATCAGTAAGGATGTCTATGGCTACACCTTC	CAISKDVYGYTF
-	16	TRBV5-4	TRBJ2-5	-	TGTGCCAGCAGCTTTGCCGGGGGCGCAGGGCAAGAGACCCAGTACTTC	CASSFAGGAGQETQYF
-	15	TRBV7-9	TRBJ2-2	-	TGTGCCAGCAGCAACTTTATGATGAACACCGGGGAGCTGTTTTTT	CASSNFMMNTGELFF
-	14	TRBV7-9	TRBJ1-1	-	TGTGCCAGCAGCTTAAACAGTCTGAACACTGAAGCTTTCTTT	CASSLNSLNTEAFF
-	15	TRBV15	TRBJ2-2	-	TGTGCCACCAGCTTGCGGGGGCTCGGCACCGGGGAGCTGTTTTTT	CATSLRGLGTGELFF